The rows below give T cell receptor beta chains drawn from one sample of a study of cytomegalovirus exposure and HLA in healthy donors. The table came from immunoSEQ multiplex PCR; TCRdb's copy has only in-frame clones and leaves some out. The repertoire includes tens of thousands of clones, 75% of them detected once, and 20% to 25% sits in the top ten. Sequencing used PBMCs. The origin of the receptors is a woman aged 40 to 50 in good health and CMV-seropositive. Both conserved end residues are part of each CDR3. The D gene is left open where the match is weak. Rows give clone size only sometimes, using once, few, many, or a class for an expanded clone.

CDR3 protein,CDR3 DNA,clone size,J gene,V gene,D gene
CASSLGGEYNEQFF,TGTGCCAGCAGCTTGGGCGGGGAGTACAATGAGCAGTTCTTC,NA,TRBJ2-1,TRBV7-2,NA
CAWSSRGAANQPQHF,TGTGCCTGGAGTTCCCGGGGGGCAGCTAATCAGCCCCAGCATTTT,NA,TRBJ1-5,TRBV30,NA
CAWSPTDRENSPLHF,TGTGCCTGGAGTCCCACCGACAGGGAGAATTCACCCCTCCACTTT,NA,TRBJ1-6,TRBV30,TRBD1
CASSPRGETDTQYF,TGCGCCAGCAGCCCTCGGGGGGAGACAGATACGCAGTATTTT,NA,TRBJ2-3,TRBV5-1,TRBD2
CASSNWGGGEKLFF,TGTGCCAGCAGCAATTGGGGCGGGGGGGAAAAACTGTTTTTT,once,TRBJ1-4,TRBV7-2,NA
CASSFGTSGDYEQYF,TGTGCCAGCAGCTTCGGGACTAGCGGGGACTACGAGCAGTACTTC,NA,TRBJ2-7,TRBV11-3,TRBD2
CASSYYRDRITEAFF,TGTGCCAGCAGCTATTACAGGGACCGAATCACTGAAGCTTTCTTT,NA,TRBJ1-1,TRBV5-6,NA
CSADREGTEAFF,TGCAGCGCCGACAGGGAAGGCACTGAAGCTTTCTTT,NA,TRBJ1-1,TRBV29-1,TRBD1
CASSLGTGFTGELFF,TGCGCCAGCAGCTTGGGGACAGGGTTTACCGGGGAGCTGTTTTTT,few,TRBJ2-2,TRBV5-1,TRBD1
CASSSLAGEDNEQFF,TGCGCCAGCAGCTCTCTAGCGGGGGAGGACAATGAGCAGTTCTTC,NA,TRBJ2-1,TRBV4-3,TRBD2
CASSHLGTGTDTQYF,TGTGCTAGCAGCCACTTAGGAACAGGCACAGATACGCAGTATTTT,NA,TRBJ2-3,TRBV14,NA
CASSLSFSGRDQPQHF,TGTGCCAGCAGCTTATCTTTTTCAGGGAGGGATCAGCCCCAGCATTTT,NA,TRBJ1-5,TRBV7-9,NA
CASHPEGGSNQPQHF,TGTGCTAGCCACCCGGAGGGTGGAAGCAATCAGCCCCAGCATTTT,NA,TRBJ1-5,TRBV6-5,NA
CASSSWTASTDTQYF,TGTGCCAGCAGCTCCTGGACAGCTAGCACAGATACGCAGTATTTT,NA,TRBJ2-3,TRBV5-8,NA
CASSATAGDYGYTF,TGTGCCAGCAGCGCCACAGCGGGGGACTATGGCTACACCTTC,NA,TRBJ1-2,TRBV9,NA
CASSSQQLAGKTNEQFF,TGTGCCAGCAGCTCCCAACAACTAGCGGGGAAAACCAATGAGCAGTTCTTC,few,TRBJ2-1,TRBV5-4,TRBD2
CASSEYRTGGAYEQYF,TGTGCCAGCAGTGAATACAGGACAGGGGGAGCCTACGAGCAGTACTTC,NA,TRBJ2-7,TRBV6-1,TRBD1